This T cell receptor (beta chain) comes out of a study of response to subunit inactivated influenza vaccine. Study results and caveats: It was suggested by the authors that few new T cells are recruited by each seasonal influenza vaccination.

This CDR3 region has 16 residues. V was clipped by 0 bases and J by 2 bases, with 15 bases between them. The germline V gene has CDR1 SGHRS and CDR2 YFSETQ. This clonotype was seen once. Its antigen is as yet unknown. TCRdb reprocessed the RT-PCR reads with MiXCR, giving one entry per CDR3 protein. The sample includes around 500,000 distinct CDR3 sequences, 9.5% to 13% seen only once; the top ten take about 12%. V and J are TRBV5-1 and TRBJ2-7; a possible D gene is TRBD1 (6 bases). The clonotype was recovered from a man aged 50-60 years who received an inactivated influenza vaccine. Sample: PBMCs from blood, taken more than 35 days after vaccination. The CDR3 loop reads CASSLGQEAPTYEQYF. For the CDR3, the DNA is TGCGCCAGCAGCTTGGGACAGGAGGCTCCAACCTACGAGCAGTACTTC.